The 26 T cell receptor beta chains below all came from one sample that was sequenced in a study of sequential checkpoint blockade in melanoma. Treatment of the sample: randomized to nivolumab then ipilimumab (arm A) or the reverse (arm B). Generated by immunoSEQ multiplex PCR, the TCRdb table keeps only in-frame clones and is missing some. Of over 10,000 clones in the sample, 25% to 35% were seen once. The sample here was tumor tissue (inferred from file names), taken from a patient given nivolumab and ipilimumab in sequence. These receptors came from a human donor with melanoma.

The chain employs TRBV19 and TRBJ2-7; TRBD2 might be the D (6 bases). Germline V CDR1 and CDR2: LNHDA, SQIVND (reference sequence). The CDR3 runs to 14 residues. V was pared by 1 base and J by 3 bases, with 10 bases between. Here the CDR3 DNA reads TGTGCCAGTAGTATAGTGGAGGGAAACTACGAGCAGTACTTC. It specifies CASSIVEGNYEQYF. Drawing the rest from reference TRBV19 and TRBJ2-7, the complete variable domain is DGGITQSPKYLFRKEGQNVTLSCEQNLNHDAMYWYRQDPGQGLRLIYYSQIVNDFQKGDIAEGYSVSREKKESFPLTVTSAQKNPTAFYLCASSIVEGNYEQYFGPGTRLTVT.

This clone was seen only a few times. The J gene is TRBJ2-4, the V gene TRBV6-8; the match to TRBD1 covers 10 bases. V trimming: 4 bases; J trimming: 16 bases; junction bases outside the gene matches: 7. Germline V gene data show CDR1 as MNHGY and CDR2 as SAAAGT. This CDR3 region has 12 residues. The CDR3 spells CASSSLGTGAYF. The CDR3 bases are TGTGCCAGCAGTTCGTTAGGGACAGGGGCTTACTTC.

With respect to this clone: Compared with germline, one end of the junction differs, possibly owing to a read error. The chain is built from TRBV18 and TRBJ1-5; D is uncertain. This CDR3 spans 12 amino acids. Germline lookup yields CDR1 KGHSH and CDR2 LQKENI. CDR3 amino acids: CASSSDWSPPHF. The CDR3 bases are TGTGCCAGCTCATCTGATTGGTCTCCCCCGCATTTT. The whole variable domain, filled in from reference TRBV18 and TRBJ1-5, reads NAGVMQNPRHLVRRRGQEARLRCSPMKGHSHVYWYRQLPEEGLKFMVYLQKENIIDESGMPKERFSAEFPKEGPSILRIQQVVRGDSAAYFCASSSDWSPPHFGDGTRLSIL.

The CDR3 nucleotides read TGTGCCAGCAGCTTAGGAGGGAACTACAATGAGCAGTTCTTC. This codes for CASSLGGNYNEQFF. The chain has TRBV7-7 and TRBJ2-1, with D possibly matching TRBD2 (5 bases). There are 14 residues in the CDR3. Per germline, CDR1 SSHAT and CDR2 FNYEAQ (reference sequence). Trimming shortened V by 1 base and J by 3 bases, and 7 bases separated the two germline ends.

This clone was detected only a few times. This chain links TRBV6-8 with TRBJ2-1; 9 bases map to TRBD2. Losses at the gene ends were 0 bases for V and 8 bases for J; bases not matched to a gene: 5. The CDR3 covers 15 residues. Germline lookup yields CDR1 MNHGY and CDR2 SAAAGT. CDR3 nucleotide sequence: TGTGCCAGCAGTTACTCTAGCGGGAGCGGGGATGAGCAGTTCTTC. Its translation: CASSYSSGSGDEQFF.

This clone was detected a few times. The CDR3 here is CASSLLGRSRLNTEAFF. As DNA, the CDR3 is TGTGCCAGCAGTTTGTTGGGCCGCTCCCGCCTGAACACTGAAGCTTTCTTT. The chain joins TRBV28 to TRBJ1-1, with no clear D. The CDR3 extends over 17 amino acids. Germline V gene data show CDR1 as MDHEN and CDR2 as SYDVKM. V shed 3 bases and J shed 0 bases, with 17 bases lying between them. Looking up the rest from reference TRBV28 and TRBJ1-1 gives the full variable domain: DVKVTQSSRYLVKRTGEKVFLECVQDMDHENMFWYRQDPGLGLRLIYFSYDVKMKEKGDIPEGYSVSREKKERFSLILESASTNQTSMYLCASSLLGRSRLNTEAFFGQGTRLTVV.

CDR3 in DNA: TGCGCCAGCAGAGCCGGGACAGAGCAAATGGGGAACACTGAAGCTTTCTTT. Translation gives CASRAGTEQMGNTEAFF. The rearrangement links TRBV10-2 to TRBJ1-1, with 7 positions matching TRBD1. V dropped 6 bases and J dropped 1; count of bases not matched to a gene: 14. The germline V gene encodes CDR1 WSHSY and CDR2 SAAADI. CDR3 length: 17 residues.

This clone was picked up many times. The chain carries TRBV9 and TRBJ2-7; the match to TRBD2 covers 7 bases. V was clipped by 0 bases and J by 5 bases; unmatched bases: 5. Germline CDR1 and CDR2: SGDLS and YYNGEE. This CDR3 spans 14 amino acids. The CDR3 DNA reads TGTGCCAGCAGCGTAGCCGGGGGGAAGGACGAGCAGTACTTC. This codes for CASSVAGGKDEQYF.

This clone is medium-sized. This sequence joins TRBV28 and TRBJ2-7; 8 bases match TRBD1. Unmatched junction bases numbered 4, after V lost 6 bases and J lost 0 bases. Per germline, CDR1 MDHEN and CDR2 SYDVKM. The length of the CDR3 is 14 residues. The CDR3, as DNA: TGTGCCAGCAGGGACAGGGCCTACTCCTACGAGCAGTACTTC. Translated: CASRDRAYSYEQYF.

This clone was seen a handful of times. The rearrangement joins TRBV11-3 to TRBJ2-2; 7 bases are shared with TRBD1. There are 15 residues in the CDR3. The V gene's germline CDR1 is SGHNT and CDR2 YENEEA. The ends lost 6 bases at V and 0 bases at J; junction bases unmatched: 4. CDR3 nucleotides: TGTGCCAGCAGGCCCGGGACAGCGAACACCGGGGAGCTGTTTTTT. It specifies CASRPGTANTGELFF.

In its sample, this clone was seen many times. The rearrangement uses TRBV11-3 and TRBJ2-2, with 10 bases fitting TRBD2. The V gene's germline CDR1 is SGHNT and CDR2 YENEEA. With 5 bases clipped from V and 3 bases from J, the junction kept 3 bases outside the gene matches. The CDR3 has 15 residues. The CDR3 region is CASSLGLADTGELFF. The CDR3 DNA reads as TGTGCCAGCAGCCTCGGACTAGCGGACACCGGGGAGCTGTTTTTT.

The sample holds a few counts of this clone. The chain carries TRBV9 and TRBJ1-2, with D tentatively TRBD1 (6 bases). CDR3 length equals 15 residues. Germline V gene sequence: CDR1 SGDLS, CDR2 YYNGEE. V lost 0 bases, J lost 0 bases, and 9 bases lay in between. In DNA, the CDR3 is TGTGCCAGCAGCGTAGACGGGGGGCCTAACTATGGCTACACCTTC. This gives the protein CASSVDGGPNYGYTF.

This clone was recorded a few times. CDR3 DNA sequence: TGTGCCTGTCGGGCCGTTGCAAGCAATCAGCCCCAGCATTTT. Protein: CACRAVASNQPQHF. J is TRBJ1-5 and V is TRBV28; D gene ambiguous. Germline-derived CDR1 and CDR2 are MDHEN and SYDVKM. The V and J ends lost 11 bases and 1 base respectively, with 15 bases between them. The length of the CDR3 is 14 residues.

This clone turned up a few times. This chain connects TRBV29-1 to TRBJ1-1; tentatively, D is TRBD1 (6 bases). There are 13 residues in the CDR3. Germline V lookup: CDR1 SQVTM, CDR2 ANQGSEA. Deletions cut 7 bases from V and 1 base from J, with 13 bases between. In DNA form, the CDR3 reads TGCAGCGGCGAACAGGGACCGAACACTGAAGCTTTCTTT. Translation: CSGEQGPNTEAFF.

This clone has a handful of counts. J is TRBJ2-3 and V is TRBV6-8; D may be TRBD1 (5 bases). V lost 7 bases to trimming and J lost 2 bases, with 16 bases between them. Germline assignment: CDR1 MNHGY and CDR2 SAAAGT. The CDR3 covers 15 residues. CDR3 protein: CASTQTASLTDTQYF. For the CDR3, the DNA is TGTGCCAGCACCCAGACAGCCAGCCTCACAGATACGCAGTATTTT.

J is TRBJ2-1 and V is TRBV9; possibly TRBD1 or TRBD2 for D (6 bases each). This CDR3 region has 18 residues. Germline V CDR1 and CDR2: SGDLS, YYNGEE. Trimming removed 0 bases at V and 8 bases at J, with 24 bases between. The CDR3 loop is CASSVGALGGAGSYEQFF. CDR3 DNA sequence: TGTGCCAGCAGCGTAGGAGCCTTGGGGGGCGCAGGTTCCTATGAGCAGTTCTTC.

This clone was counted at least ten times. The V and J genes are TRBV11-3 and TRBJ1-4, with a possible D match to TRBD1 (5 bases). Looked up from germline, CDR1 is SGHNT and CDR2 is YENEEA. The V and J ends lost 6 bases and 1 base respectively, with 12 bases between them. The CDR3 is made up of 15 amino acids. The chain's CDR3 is CASSYIGGTNEKLFF. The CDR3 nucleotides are TGTGCCAGCAGTTATATCGGGGGAACTAATGAAAAACTGTTTTTT.

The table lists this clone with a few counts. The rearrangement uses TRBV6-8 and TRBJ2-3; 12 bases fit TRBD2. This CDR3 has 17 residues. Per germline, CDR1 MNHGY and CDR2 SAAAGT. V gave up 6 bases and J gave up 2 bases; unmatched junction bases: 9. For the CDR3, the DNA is TGTGCCAGCAGCCTCTTCCGGACTAGCGGGAACACAGATACGCAGTATTTT. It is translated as CASSLFRTSGNTDTQYF.

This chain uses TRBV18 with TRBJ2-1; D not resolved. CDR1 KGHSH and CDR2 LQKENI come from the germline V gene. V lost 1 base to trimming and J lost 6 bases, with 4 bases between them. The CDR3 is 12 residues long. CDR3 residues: CASSPRSNEQFF. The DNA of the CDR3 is TGTGCCAGCTCACCACGAAGCAATGAGCAGTTCTTC.

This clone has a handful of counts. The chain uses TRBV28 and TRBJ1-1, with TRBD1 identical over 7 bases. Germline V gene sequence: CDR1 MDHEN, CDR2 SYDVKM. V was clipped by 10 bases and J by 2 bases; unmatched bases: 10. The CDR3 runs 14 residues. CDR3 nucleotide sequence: TGTGCCACTCAGACAGGGATCCTTAACACTGAAGCTTTCTTT. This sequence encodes CATQTGILNTEAFF.

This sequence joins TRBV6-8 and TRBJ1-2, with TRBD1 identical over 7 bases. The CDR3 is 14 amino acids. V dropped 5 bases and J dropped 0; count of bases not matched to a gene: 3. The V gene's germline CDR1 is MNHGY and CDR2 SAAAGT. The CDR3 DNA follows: TGTGCCAGCAGTCTACAGGGGACTAACTATGGCTACACCTTC. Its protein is CASSLQGTNYGYTF.

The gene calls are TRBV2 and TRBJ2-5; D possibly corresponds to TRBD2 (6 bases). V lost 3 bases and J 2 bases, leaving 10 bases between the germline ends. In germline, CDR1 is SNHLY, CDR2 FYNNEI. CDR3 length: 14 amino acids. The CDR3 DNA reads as TGTGCCAGCAGTGATCCGGGGGAGCAAGAGACCCAGTACTTC. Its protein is CASSDPGEQETQYF.

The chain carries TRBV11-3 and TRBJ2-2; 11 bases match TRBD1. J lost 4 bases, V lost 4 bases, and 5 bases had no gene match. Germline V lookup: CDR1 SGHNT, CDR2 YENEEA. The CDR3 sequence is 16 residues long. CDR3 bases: TGTGCCAGCAGCTCGTCCGGGACAGGGGGCACCGGGGAGCTGTTTTTT. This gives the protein CASSSSGTGGTGELFF.

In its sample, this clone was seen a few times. The CDR3 DNA follows: TGTGCCAGCAGTTCCCAGACTGATTCCTACAATGAGCAGTTCTTC. Encoded protein: CASSSQTDSYNEQFF. The chain employs TRBV6-8 and TRBJ2-1; D remains unclear. CDR1 and CDR2 from the germline V gene are MNHGY and SAAAGT. CDR3 length: 15 amino acids. The ends were cut back, 4 bases at V and 1 base at J, with 11 bases in the middle.

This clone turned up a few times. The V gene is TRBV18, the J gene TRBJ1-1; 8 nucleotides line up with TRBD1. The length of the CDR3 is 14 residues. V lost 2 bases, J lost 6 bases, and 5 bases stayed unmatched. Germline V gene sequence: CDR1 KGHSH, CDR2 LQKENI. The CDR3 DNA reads TGTGCCAGCTCACCAACCAGGGGGCCGTCTGAAGCTTTCTTT. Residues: CASSPTRGPSEAFF. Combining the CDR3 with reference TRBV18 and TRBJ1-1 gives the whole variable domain NAGVMQNPRHLVRRRGQEARLRCSPMKGHSHVYWYRQLPEEGLKFMVYLQKENIIDESGMPKERFSAEFPKEGPSILRIQQVVRGDSAAYFCASSPTRGPSEAFFGQGTRLTVV.

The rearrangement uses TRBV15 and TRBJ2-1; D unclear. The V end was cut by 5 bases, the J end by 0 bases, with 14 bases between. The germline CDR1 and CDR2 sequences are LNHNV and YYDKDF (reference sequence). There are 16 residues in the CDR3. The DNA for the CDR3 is TGTGCCACCAGCCCTCGGCCGGAAAGCTCCTACAATGAGCAGTTCTTC. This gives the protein CATSPRPESSYNEQFF.